This T cell receptor (beta chain) was captured in a study of vaccination effects on CD4 cells after COVID-19. At the level of the study: At 16 days and one week before vaccination, a couple of convalescent patients gave samples.

Prior to sequencing, the ViraFEST assay stimulated PBMC with viral peptide pools, which expanded the antigen-specific CD4+ T cells. Culturing for ten to eleven days preceded CD4+ T cell isolation. Infection with SARS-CoV-2 occurred in the person between March and December 2020, and PCR confirmed it. Remarks on this clone: Its antigen remains unknown.

Study conclusions and caveats: The study dataset contains few convalescent patients and includes no early post-infection timepoints. In convalescents, spike-reactive clones (those seen post-vaccine) were mainly new vaccine-induced clones.

V gave up 10 bases and J gave up 5 bases, with 17 bases separating them. Per the germline V gene, CDR1 is MNHEY and CDR2 is SVGAGI. The CDR3 totals 13 residues. Assay: immunoSEQ multiplex PCR; the TCRdb copy retains only in-frame clones and omits some. The sample has tens of thousands of clones, 55% to 75% seen once. This chain links TRBV6-5 with TRBJ2-5, with D possibly being TRBD1 (5 bases). Sequences were derived from CD4+ T cells from PBMCs cultured with a peptide pool, sampled before COVID-19 vaccination. The TCR was taken from a human donor who had a prior SARS-CoV-2 infection. CDR3 in amino acids: CATTRQGSETQYF. The DNA of the CDR3 is TGTGCCACCACGCGGCAGGGCAGTGAGACCCAGTACTTC.